This T cell receptor (beta chain) was retrieved from a study of blood T cell repertoires in COVID-19. Study-wide background: The United States, Italy and Spain provided the acute and convalescent COVID-19 samples. Sample material is recorded as cDNA or gDNA derived from T cells, B-cell-depleted T cells, or PBMCs.

Original handling: Amplification with reference gene primers provided the estimates of nucleated cell counts. Method: immunoSEQ multiplex PCR; TCRdb's copy keeps in-frame clones and lacks some. The V and J calls and clone size were taken over from that table, and D and trimming were inferred from the DNA. The sample lists 71,000 or so clones; approximately 87% were seen once. V gave up 1 base and J gave up 6 bases; unmatched junction bases: 2. Germline V CDR1 and CDR2: LGHDT, YNNKEL (reference sequence). The CDR3 has 13 residues. The sequenced material came from peripheral blood. The clonotype originates from a man aged 80 or over in a cohort sampled during active COVID-19. The chain links TRBV3-1 (or the pseudogene TRBV3-2) to TRBJ1-2, with 7 bases aligning to TRBD1. The DNA for the CDR3 is TGTGCCAGCAGCCAAGCTACAGGGGATGGCTACACCTTC. This encodes CASSQATGDGYTF.